The 11 T cell receptor beta chains in this list originate from one sample, sequenced in a study of blood T cells in healthy people across ages (dated by TCRdb to about 2015). The receptor library was made with 5' RACE. Reads for this sample came from an Illumina HiSeq 2500. The second PCR ran for about 6 to 11 cycles and used a J-beta primer mix along with a sample-barcoded 5' primer. The raw public reads went through TCRdb reprocessing: fastp at Q25, MiXCR clone calling, in-frame beta chains kept. Identical CDR3 proteins give one entry, which carries the most common genes and DNA. The sample table shows approximately 730,000 distinct CDR3 sequences, and roughly 44% are seen once. The ten largest clones capture approximately 22% of the sample. The specimen sequenced was blood. These receptors came from a woman aged 60-75 years in good health.

This clonotype was detected once. This sequence may be a read error, since a much larger clone differs from it by one base. The CDR3 bases are TGCAGCGTCCTGACTAGCGGGAGGACTACCTACAATGAGCAGTTCTTC. It encodes CSVLTSGRTTYNEQFF. The chain uses TRBV29-1 and TRBJ2-1; 13 bases align to TRBD2. Germline V gene sequence: CDR1 SQVTM, CDR2 ANQGSEA. V lost 6 bases to trimming and J lost 2 bases; unmatched junction nucleotides: 7. There are 16 residues in the CDR3.

V usage is TRBV6-6 and J usage is TRBJ1-1, with a tentative D call TRBD1 (6 bases). The V gene's germline CDR1 is MNHNY and CDR2 SVGAGI (reference sequence). With 5 bases removed from V and 1 base from J, the gap between germline ends came to 14 bases. This CDR3 spans 15 amino acids. CDR3 protein: CASSAHRDANTEAFF. The CDR3 nucleotides are TGTGCCAGCAGTGCCCACAGGGATGCGAACACTGAAGCTTTCTTT.

The sample holds a few counts of this clonotype. The DNA for the CDR3 is TGTGCCAGCAGTTTATCTGGCGGGGCTAGCACAGATACGCAGTATTTT. As protein: CASSLSGGASTDTQYF. This chain connects TRBV27 to TRBJ2-3; possible D gene TRBD2, 6 bases. From germline, CDR1 is MNHEY and CDR2 SMNVEV (reference sequence). CDR3 size: 16 residues. V dropped 0 bases and J dropped 0 bases, with 10 bases sitting between them.

The CDR3 DNA is TGTGCCAGTAGGACTTCCTCGGAGACCCAGTACTTC. It yields the protein CASRTSSETQYF. The chain recombines TRBV27 with TRBJ2-5; D possibly corresponds to TRBD2 (5 bases). This CDR3 spans 12 amino acids. Trimming pared 9 bases from V and 5 bases from J, leaving 13 bases between. The V gene's germline CDR1 is MNHEY and CDR2 SMNVEV (reference sequence).

The V and J genes are TRBV5-1 and TRBJ1-6, with 9 bases aligning to TRBD1. The CDR3 length is 15 residues. V trimming: 2 bases; J trimming: 7 bases; junction bases outside the gene matches: 4. Germline V gene sequence: CDR1 SGHRS, CDR2 YFSETQ. The DNA of the CDR3 is TGCGCCAGCAGCTTAAGGACAGGGGCCAATTCACCCCTCCACTTT. Encoded protein: CASSLRTGANSPLHF.

This clonotype was detected ten times or more. This chain links TRBV20-1 with TRBJ2-6; D unclear. With 4 bases removed from V and 4 bases from J, the gap between germline ends came to 8 bases. Germline assignment: CDR1 DFQATT and CDR2 SNEGSKA (reference sequence). The CDR3 runs 13 residues. The CDR3 sequence: CSAKTPGANVLTF. CDR3 sequence (DNA): TGCAGTGCTAAGACTCCGGGGGCCAACGTCCTGACTTTC.

The chain links TRBV5-6 to TRBJ1-2; D is possibly TRBD1 (6 bases). CDR3 length: 15 residues. Germline CDR1 and CDR2: SGHDT and YYEEEE. V dropped 0 bases and J dropped 4 bases, with 13 bases sitting between them. CDR3 region: CASSLEGGGRYGYTF. The CDR3 region has the DNA TGTGCCAGCAGCTTGGAAGGGGGAGGTCGCTATGGCTACACCTTC. Variable domain in full (rest from reference TRBV5-6 and TRBJ1-2): DAGVTQSPTHLIKTRGQQVTLRCSPKSGHDTVSWYQQALGQGPQFIFQYYEEEERQRGNFPDRFSGHQFPNYSSELNVNALLLGDSALYLCASSLEGGGRYGYTFGSGTRLTVV.

This chain uses TRBV2 with TRBJ2-5, with 8 nucleotides matching TRBD2. The germline CDR1 and CDR2 sequences are SNHLY and FYNNEI. The CDR3 is made up of 15 amino acids. After removal of 1 base from V and 7 bases from J, the junction contained 8 bases not matched to a gene. The CDR3 region has the DNA TGTGCCAGCAGTGAAGATCACAGCGGGAGAGGGACCCAGTACTTC. It translates to CASSEDHSGRGTQYF.

V is TRBV7-8 and J is TRBJ2-3; D is unclear. Germline V CDR1 and CDR2: SGHVS, FQNEAQ. The CDR3 has 18 residues. The V and J ends lost 5 bases and 1 base respectively, with 22 bases between them. The CDR3 spells CASSPLPDAATGTDTQYF. CDR3 sequence (DNA): TGTGCCAGCAGCCCCCTGCCGGACGCCGCCACCGGCACAGATACGCAGTATTTT.

The genes are TRBV3-1 and TRBJ2-1, with 8 bases matching TRBD1. V lost 6 bases, J lost 6 bases, and 10 bases stayed unmatched. CDR1 and CDR2 (germline): LGHDT, YNNKEL (reference sequence). The CDR3 is 15 residues long. CDR3 amino acids: CASRPQGAYRNEQFF. The CDR3 nucleotides are TGTGCCAGCAGACCTCAGGGGGCTTACCGCAATGAGCAGTTCTTC.

The gene calls are TRBV20-1 and TRBJ2-1; TRBD2 agrees at 13 bases. The closer fit of TRBJ2-7 to the DNA end suggests the J call may be wrong. This CDR3 is 13 amino acids long. The germline CDR1 and CDR2 sequences are DFQATT and SNEGSKA (reference sequence). The CDR3 loop reads CSAPLAGGNEQYF. The CDR3 DNA reads as TGCAGTGCTCCACTAGCGGGAGGGAATGAGCAGTACTTC.